This TCR beta chain appears in the sequencing data of a study of CD4 and CD8 cells across lung adenocarcinoma regions. Localized lung adenocarcinoma, a non-small cell lung cancer, affected the donors. Sample share makes this clonotype medium-sized. From the PCR reads, TCRdb called clonotypes with MiXCR, one entry per CDR3 protein. The data hold about 20,000 distinct CDR3 sequences, with 54% observed a single time. The V end was cut by 5 bases, the J end by 3 bases, with 18 bases between. Looked up from germline, CDR1 is MNHEY and CDR2 is SMNVEV (reference sequence). The CDR3 sequence is 16 residues long.

This rearrangement joins TRBV27 to TRBJ2-3, with D possibly TRBD1 on 6 matching bases. This TCR was recovered from a female donor with lung adenocarcinoma. The CD4 and CD8 labels of this study may be unreliable. Sample: CD8+ T cells from the center of a lung tumor. CDR3 residues: CASSPFILDRTDTQYF. The DNA for the CDR3 is TGTGCCAGCAGTCCATTCATTCTTGACAGGACAGATACGCAGTATTTT.